This section outlines one T cell receptor beta chain sequence together with its context. TCRdb called the RT-PCR reads again in MiXCR, with one record for every CDR3 protein. The table lists some 500,000 distinct CDR3 sequences, approximately 24% of them singletons. Trimming removed 3 bases from V and 8 bases from J, with 11 bases in between. CDR3 length: 13 amino acids. The data derive from a study of response to subunit inactivated influenza vaccine. The sample here was CD4+ T cells sorted from PBMCs, taken 4 to 6 days after vaccination. The source is a man in his fifties who received an inactivated influenza vaccine. The chain employs TRBV12-3 or TRBV12-4 and TRBJ2-1, with a weak D call TRBD2 (5 bases). The DNA of the CDR3 is TGTGCCAGCAGTTTCCCACCCGGGGATGAGCAGTTCTTC. It encodes CASSFPPGDEQFF.